One sample yielded the 21 T cell receptor beta chains listed below, sequenced in a study of blood T cell repertoires in COVID-19. Data came from immunoSEQ multiplex PCR; TCRdb stores just in-frame clones and leaves some out. The repertoire holds approximately 200,000 clones, with 85% to 90% as singletons. Sequencing was done on a sample of PBMCs or T cells enriched from blood (not recorded which). The source is a woman between 18 and 30 years old in a cohort exposed to, infected with or recovered from COVID-19 (not recorded which).

The chain joins TRBV29-1 to TRBJ1-1, with TRBD1 matching over 8 bases. The ends lost 6 bases at V and 4 bases at J; junction bases unmatched: 4. The CDR3 loop spans 12 amino acids. Per the germline V gene, CDR1 is SQVTM and CDR2 is ANQGSEA. CDR3 region: CSVTGEVTEAFF. In nucleotides, the CDR3 is TGCAGCGTGACAGGGGAGGTCACTGAAGCTTTCTTT.

The chain joins TRBV3-1 (or the pseudogene TRBV3-2) to TRBJ2-5; tentative D call: TRBD1 (6 bases). Trimming pared 3 bases from V and 1 base from J, leaving 15 bases between. CDR3 size: 16 residues. The V gene's germline CDR1 is LGHDT and CDR2 YNNKEL (reference sequence). The CDR3 here is CASSHHQTGPQETQYF. CDR3 coding DNA: TGTGCCAGCAGCCATCATCAGACAGGCCCCCAAGAGACCCAGTACTTC.

The chain combines TRBV19 with TRBJ2-2, with 9 bases fitting TRBD1. Trimming cost V 10 bases and J 5 bases; bases outside gene matches: 5. Germline CDR1 LNHDA, CDR2 SQIVND (reference sequence). CDR3 length: 13 amino acids. The CDR3 DNA sequence: TGTGCCACCGCCGGACAGGGGACCGGGGAGCTGTTTTTT. Amino acid sequence: CATAGQGTGELFF.

The CDR3 coding sequence is TGTGCCAGCAGTGAAGTCAGGGATATGGAGACCCAGTACTTC. Protein sequence: CASSEVRDMETQYF. The rearrangement links TRBV6-1 to TRBJ2-5; D is possibly TRBD1 (5 bases). V lost 1 base and J 5 bases, leaving 11 bases between the germline ends. Germline-derived CDR1 and CDR2 are MNHNS and SASEGT. The CDR3 length is 14 residues.

The gene calls are TRBV28 and TRBJ1-2; 7 bases line up with TRBD1. J lost 8 bases, V lost 5 bases, and 2 bases had no gene match. The V gene's germline CDR1 is MDHEN and CDR2 SYDVKM. The CDR3 is made up of 11 amino acids. CDR3 in DNA: TGTGCCAGCAGTGGACAGGTCGGCTACACCTTC. Its protein is CASSGQVGYTF.

The genes are TRBV6-6 and TRBJ2-7; possible D gene TRBD1, 5 bases. Germline-derived CDR1 and CDR2 are MNHNY and SVGAGI (reference sequence). This CDR3 has 14 amino acids. Trimming took 5 bases from V and 1 from J, leaving 12 bases between them. The DNA of the CDR3 is TGTGCCAGCAGTCCATCGACAGAATCCTACGAGCAGTACTTC. Translating gives CASSPSTESYEQYF.

The rearrangement uses TRBV5-8 and TRBJ1-1, with no clear D. CDR3 size: 14 residues. Trimming removed 7 bases from V and 0 bases from J, with 13 bases in between. The germline gives CDR1 SGHTS, CDR2 YDEGEE. CDR3 amino acids: CASGEREMNTEAFF. The CDR3 nucleotides are TGTGCCAGCGGCGAGAGGGAGATGAACACTGAAGCTTTCTTT.

This clone was seen only once. The chain is built from TRBV3-1 (or the pseudogene TRBV3-2) and TRBJ1-5; 8 positions match TRBD1. This CDR3 region has 13 residues. The trim removed 8 bases at V and 6 bases at J, leaving 6 bases unmatched. CDR1 is LGHDT, CDR2 YNNKEL, per germline (reference sequence). Written as DNA, the CDR3 is TGTGCCAGCGGTTCACAGGGGGTTCAGCCCCAGCATTTT. Protein: CASGSQGVQPQHF.

This chain connects TRBV19 to TRBJ1-1, with TRBD1 identical over 8 bases. J lost 11 bases, V lost 5 bases, and 7 bases had no gene match. The CDR3 is 12 residues long. The germline CDR1 and CDR2 sequences are LNHDA and SQIVND (reference sequence). The CDR3 DNA sequence: TGTGCCAGTAGTCAGGGGGCGGGGCGGGCTTTCTTT. The encoded protein is CASSQGAGRAFF.

This sequence joins TRBV5-1 and TRBJ2-2; D gene ambiguous. Looked up from germline, CDR1 is SGHRS and CDR2 is YFSETQ. This CDR3 contains 17 residues. Deletions cut 0 bases from V and 0 bases from J, with 12 bases between. The CDR3 nucleotides read TGCGCCAGCAGCTTGGACAGCCTGAACTCGAACACCGGGGAGCTGTTTTTT. Translation gives CASSLDSLNSNTGELFF.

V and J are TRBV3-1 (or the pseudogene TRBV3-2) and TRBJ2-7, with 8 bases fitting TRBD1. Germline CDR1 and CDR2: LGHDT and YNNKEL (reference sequence). Trimming took 3 bases from V and 2 from J; bases not matched to a gene: 3. This CDR3 is 14 amino acids long. The CDR3 nucleotides read TGTGCCAGCAGCCACTGGGACAGGACCTACGAGCAGTACTTC. Residues: CASSHWDRTYEQYF.

V gene TRBV6-5 combines with J gene TRBJ2-3; 8 bases line up with TRBD1. The trim removed 6 bases at V and 2 bases at J, leaving 7 bases unmatched. There are 15 residues in the CDR3. CDR1 MNHEY and CDR2 SVGAGI come from the germline V gene. In nucleotides, the CDR3 is TGTGCCAGCAGCCTCCGACAGGGGATCACAGATACGCAGTATTTT. Translating it yields CASSLRQGITDTQYF.

The chain recombines TRBV3-1 (or the pseudogene TRBV3-2) with TRBJ1-1; D ambiguous. Trimming left V 4 bases short and J 0 bases short, with 12 bases between. Looked up from germline, CDR1 is LGHDT and CDR2 is YNNKEL (reference sequence). This CDR3 comprises 15 residues. The CDR3 bases are TGTGCCAGCAGCCCACGACAAATGATGAACACTGAAGCTTTCTTT. Its translation is CASSPRQMMNTEAFF.

This chain connects TRBV18 to TRBJ2-2; weak D call: TRBD1 (6 bases). The germline V gene encodes CDR1 KGHSH and CDR2 LQKENI. CDR3 size: 15 residues. Trimming removed 6 bases from V and 2 bases from J, with 13 bases in between. For the CDR3, the DNA is TGTGCCAGCTCGGTAGGACAGCAAAACACCGGGGAGCTGTTTTTT. Amino acid sequence: CASSVGQQNTGELFF.

There are a few counts of this clone. The chain joins TRBV5-1 to TRBJ1-4; 10 positions match TRBD1. From germline, CDR1 is SGHRS and CDR2 YFSETQ. J lost 5 bases, V lost 3 bases, and 10 bases had no gene match. The CDR3 runs 17 residues. The chain's CDR3 is CASSSGPGQGLNEKLFF. CDR3 nucleotides: TGCGCCAGCAGCTCAGGGCCGGGACAGGGGTTAAATGAAAAACTGTTTTTT.

This sequence joins TRBV28 and TRBJ1-4; possible D gene TRBD1, 5 bases. This CDR3 is built from 15 residues. The ends were cut back, 7 bases at V and 3 bases at J, with 15 bases in the middle. Per the germline V gene, CDR1 is MDHEN and CDR2 is SYDVKM. The CDR3 coding sequence is TGTGCCAGCAACCCCGGTGGGGCCTCTAATGAAAAACTGTTTTTT. Translating gives CASNPGGASNEKLFF.

This rearrangement joins TRBV6-5 to TRBJ2-1; TRBD2 is a possible D gene (6 bases). Trimming took 7 bases from V and 9 from J, leaving 19 bases between them. Germline V gene sequence: CDR1 MNHEY, CDR2 SVGAGI. CDR3 length equals 14 residues. The DNA for the CDR3 is TGTGCCAGCATATTGGGCGGGGCCGGGGGTGAGCAGTTCTTC. This gives the protein CASILGGAGGEQFF.

This clone was counted between two and nine times. The V gene is TRBV12-3 or TRBV12-4, the J gene TRBJ1-4, with a weak D call TRBD1 (6 bases). The V end was cut by 5 bases, the J end by 8 bases, with 12 bases between. CDR3 length: 13 residues. The CDR3 protein is CASSLSRGEKLFF. The CDR3 DNA follows: TGTGCCAGCAGTCTTTCAAGGGGGGAAAAACTGTTTTTT.

The chain employs TRBV5-1 and TRBJ1-4; tentative D call: TRBD1 (6 bases). V gave up 4 bases and J gave up 7 bases, with 14 bases separating them. Germline V gene data show CDR1 as SGHRS and CDR2 as YFSETQ. The CDR3 covers 14 residues. This CDR3 reads CASSLQDSLEKLFF. CDR3 nucleotides: TGCGCCAGCAGCCTACAGGACAGTCTTGAAAAACTGTTTTTT.

The chain employs TRBV18 and TRBJ2-7; 7 bases match TRBD2. After removal of 2 bases from V and 1 base from J, the junction contained 8 bases not matched to a gene. This CDR3 is built from 16 residues. Germline CDR1 KGHSH, CDR2 LQKENI. DNA of the CDR3: TGTGCCAGCTCACCAAGTCAGCGGGAAAATTCCTACGAGCAGTACTTC. It is translated as CASSPSQRENSYEQYF. Supplemented by reference TRBV18 and TRBJ2-7, the full variable domain reads NAGVMQNPRHLVRRRGQEARLRCSPMKGHSHVYWYRQLPEEGLKFMVYLQKENIIDESGMPKERFSAEFPKEGPSILRIQQVVRGDSAAYFCASSPSQRENSYEQYFGPGTRLTVT.

This clone came up once. The rearrangement joins TRBV24-1 to TRBJ2-3; the match to TRBD2 covers 7 bases. Looked up from germline, CDR1 is KGHDR and CDR2 is SFDVKD. V lost 2 bases and J lost 3; bases outside the gene matches: 10. CDR3 length: 17 residues. CDR3 sequence (DNA): TGTGCCACCAGTGATTACCAGGCGCGGGAGTCAACAGATACGCAGTATTTT. Residues: CATSDYQARESTDTQYF.